One and the same sample provided the 18 T cell receptor beta chains below, sequenced in a study of T cell repertoires in cytomegalovirus infection. These receptors have no identified antigens. One entry per CDR3 protein, called by TCRdb with MiXCR from the reads. Among about 740,000 distinct CDR3 sequences listed, 30% to 35% were seen once. Here the sequenced sample was cultured PBMCs, taken from culture after CMV antigen stimulation. Every receptor here comes from a human donor in good health (CMV status not recorded). Some clones in this sample may be carry-over from other donors' samples.

The chain recombines TRBV12-3 or TRBV12-4 with TRBJ1-5; D not certain. The CDR3 has 18 amino acids. The ends were cut back, 8 bases at V and 1 base at J, with 24 bases in the middle. This chain's CDR3 is CASYLGLFVQGSNQPQHF. The DNA of the CDR3 is TGTGCCAGCTACTTGGGGTTGTTCGTGCAAGGGAGCAATCAGCCCCAGCATTTT.

This clonotype was seen a few times. The V gene is TRBV7-2, the J gene TRBJ1-1; D gene ambiguous. Germline assignment: CDR1 SGHTA and CDR2 FQGNSA. This CDR3 comprises 10 residues. Trimming took 7 bases from V and 7 from J, leaving 7 bases between them. As DNA, the CDR3 is TGTGCCAGCACCCAGGTTGAAGCTTTCTTT. It yields the protein CASTQVEAFF.

The V call is TRBV7-9, the J call TRBJ1-2; 7 positions agree with TRBD1. J lost 8 bases, V lost 5 bases, and 5 bases had no gene match. The germline CDR1 and CDR2 sequences are SEHNR and FQNEAQ (reference sequence). There are 12 residues in the CDR3. CDR3 DNA: TGTGCCAGCAGCACAGGGGTGGGCGGCTACACCTTC. Protein: CASSTGVGGYTF.

In the case of this clonotype: A single base separates this from a much larger clone, so it may be a read error. V is TRBV7-9 and J is TRBJ1-1; D is unclear. Trimming removed 6 bases from V and 0 bases from J, with 23 bases in between. Germline V CDR1 and CDR2: SEHNR, FQNEAQ (reference sequence). The CDR3 sequence is 18 residues long. The CDR3 loop reads CASRPRLKDGGLNTEAFF. CDR3 DNA: TGTGCCAGCAGACCGAGGTTAAAGGACGGAGGGCTGAACACTGAAGCTTTCTTT.

This chain uses TRBV12-3 or TRBV12-4 with TRBJ1-6; TRBD1 might be the D (5 bases). The CDR3 is made up of 13 amino acids. With 5 bases removed from V and 10 bases from J, the gap between germline ends came to 12 bases. The CDR3: CASSAQGASPLHF. CDR3 coding DNA: TGTGCCAGCAGTGCCCAGGGCGCGTCACCCCTCCACTTT.

The chain couples TRBV20-1 to TRBJ2-5; the D gene is possibly TRBD1 (8 bases). Germline lookup yields CDR1 DFQATT and CDR2 SNEGSKA (reference sequence). The CDR3 contains 14 residues. Trimming cost V 5 bases and J 2 bases, with 15 bases left between them. The CDR3 DNA reads as TGCAGTGCTGAACAGGGGGGAGGGCAAGAGACCCAGTACTTC. It is translated as CSAEQGGGQETQYF.

This clonotype appeared many times. This rearrangement joins TRBV7-2 to TRBJ1-3; a weak D match, TRBD1 (6 bases). With 1 base removed from V and 4 bases from J, the gap between germline ends came to 14 bases. Germline CDR1 is SGHTA and CDR2 is FQGNSA. The CDR3 loop spans 16 amino acids. CDR3 DNA: TGTGCCAGCAGCTTAGTTCGCAGGGGACTGGGAAACACCATATATTTT. Translation: CASSLVRRGLGNTIYF. Full variable domain (outside the CDR3, taken from reference TRBV7-2 and TRBJ1-3): GAGVSQSPSNKVTEKGKDVELRCDPISGHTALYWYRQSLGQGLEFLIYFQGNSAPDKSGLPSDRFSAERTGGSVSTLTIQRTQQEDSAVYLCASSLVRRGLGNTIYFGEGSWLTVV.

The genes are TRBV28 and TRBJ2-1, with 8 bases lining up with TRBD2. The junction had 17 bases not matched to a gene; V was cut back by 7 bases and J by 0 bases. Germline-derived CDR1 and CDR2 are MDHEN and SYDVKM. The CDR3 sequence is 19 residues long. The CDR3 loop is CASTTTGVAGQSSYNEQFF. The CDR3, as DNA: TGTGCCAGCACCACAACGGGGGTAGCGGGGCAAAGCTCCTACAATGAGCAGTTCTTC.

This clonotype was detected only a few times. The genes are TRBV7-9 and TRBJ1-2, with D possibly TRBD1 on 6 matching bases. Germline assignment: CDR1 SEHNR and CDR2 FQNEAQ (reference sequence). V dropped 3 bases and J dropped 6 bases, with 14 bases sitting between them. The CDR3 totals 14 residues. The CDR3 region has the DNA TGTGCCAGCAGCTTCTCAGGGGTCGAGGATGGCTACACCTTC. It is translated as CASSFSGVEDGYTF. The variable domain in full, with the rest retrieved from reference TRBV7-9 and TRBJ1-2, is DTGVSQNPRHKITKRGQNVTFRCDPISEHNRLYWYRQTLGQGPEFLTYFQNEAQLEKSRLLSDRFSAERPKGSFSTLEIQRTEQGDSAMYLCASSFSGVEDGYTFGSGTRLTVV.

A few counts support this clonotype. The chain recombines TRBV4-1 with TRBJ1-1; D not resolved. CDR1 and CDR2 from the germline V gene are MGHRA and YSYEKL. This CDR3 is built from 12 residues. Trimming cost V 1 base and J 7 bases, with 7 bases left between them. The CDR3 is CASSQVLGEAFF. The CDR3 nucleotides read TGCGCCAGCAGCCAAGTACTGGGTGAAGCTTTCTTT.

This clonotype was detected a few times. V is TRBV12-3 or TRBV12-4 and J is TRBJ1-4, with TRBD1 identical over 11 bases. Trimming took 2 bases from V and 5 from J; bases not matched to a gene: 1. This CDR3 has 15 residues. This CDR3 is CASSLRTGGNEKLFF. In nucleotides, the CDR3 is TGTGCCAGCAGTTTACGGACAGGGGGCAATGAAAAACTGTTTTTT.

The rearrangement uses TRBV20-1 and TRBJ1-2, with D hard to call. Germline CDR1 reads DFQATT; CDR2 reads SNEGSKA (reference sequence). V was shortened by 6 bases and J by 0 bases, with 20 bases between the two germline ends. This CDR3 is 16 amino acids long. CDR3 sequence (DNA): TGCAGTGCCACACCCATACAGATCACACCTAACTATGGCTACACCTTC. This sequence encodes CSATPIQITPNYGYTF.

This clonotype was counted a few times. This chain joins TRBV30 and TRBJ2-5; tentatively, D is TRBD1 (6 bases). This CDR3 is built from 14 residues. V gave up 4 bases and J gave up 5 bases, with 17 bases separating them. CDR1 GTSNPN and CDR2 SVGIG come from the germline V gene (reference sequence). CDR3 in DNA: TGTGCCTGGAATCTGGGGGCCGGGGTGGAGACCCAGTACTTC. Translating gives CAWNLGAGVETQYF.

V and J are TRBV7-6 and TRBJ2-4, with TRBD2 identical over 8 bases. Trimming took 4 bases from V and 9 from J; bases not matched to a gene: 11. CDR1 is SGHVS, CDR2 FNYEAQ, per germline. This CDR3 has 15 amino acids. In nucleotides, the CDR3 is TGTGCCAGCAGCTCCACTCATCGGGGGGGGGTCATTCAGTACTTC. This sequence encodes CASSSTHRGGVIQYF.

This clonotype came up once. The chain employs TRBV2 and TRBJ1-5; 7 bases map to TRBD1. The CDR3 length is 14 residues. From germline, CDR1 is SNHLY and CDR2 FYNNEI. The V gene end was trimmed by 8 bases and the J gene end by 7 bases; junction bases not matched to a gene: 11. The CDR3 here is CASARQGKDQPQHF. In DNA, the CDR3 is TGTGCCAGCGCCCGACAGGGTAAGGACCAGCCCCAGCATTTT. Based on the CDR3 plus reference TRBV2 and TRBJ1-5, the full variable domain is EPEVTQTPSHQVTQMGQEVILRCVPISNHLYFYWYRQILGQKVEFLVSFYNNEISEKSEIFDDQFSVERPDGSNFTLKIRSTKLEDSAMYFCASARQGKDQPQHFGDGTRLSIL.

This chain uses TRBV18 with TRBJ2-5; D ambiguous. V was shortened by 2 bases and J by 4 bases, with 8 bases between the two germline ends. Germline-derived CDR1 and CDR2 are KGHSH and LQKENI. This CDR3 has 13 amino acids. The CDR3: CASSPAYRETQYF. CDR3 nucleotides: TGTGCCAGCTCACCAGCGTACCGAGAGACCCAGTACTTC. Complete variable domain (other parts from reference TRBV18 and TRBJ2-5): NAGVMQNPRHLVRRRGQEARLRCSPMKGHSHVYWYRQLPEEGLKFMVYLQKENIIDESGMPKERFSAEFPKEGPSILRIQQVVRGDSAAYFCASSPAYRETQYFGPGTRLLVL.

This chain uses TRBV6-5 with TRBJ2-1, with D possibly being TRBD1 (5 bases). Between the trimmed V and J ends, which lost 4 bases and 3 bases, there was a span of 25 bases. There are 19 residues in the CDR3. In germline, CDR1 is MNHEY, CDR2 SVGAGI. CDR3 coding DNA: TGTGCCAGCAGTTCTAGACAGTGGGGCCCCGAAATGGGCTACAATGAGCAGTTCTTC. As protein: CASSSRQWGPEMGYNEQFF.

The chain links TRBV5-1 to TRBJ1-1; D is ambiguous. The CDR3 sequence is 14 residues long. Looked up from germline, CDR1 is SGHRS and CDR2 is YFSETQ. The ends were cut back, 3 bases at V and 1 base at J, with 10 bases in the middle. In nucleotides, the CDR3 is TGCGCCAGCAGCTCCCCCGAGGCGAACACTGAAGCTTTCTTT. This codes for CASSSPEANTEAFF.